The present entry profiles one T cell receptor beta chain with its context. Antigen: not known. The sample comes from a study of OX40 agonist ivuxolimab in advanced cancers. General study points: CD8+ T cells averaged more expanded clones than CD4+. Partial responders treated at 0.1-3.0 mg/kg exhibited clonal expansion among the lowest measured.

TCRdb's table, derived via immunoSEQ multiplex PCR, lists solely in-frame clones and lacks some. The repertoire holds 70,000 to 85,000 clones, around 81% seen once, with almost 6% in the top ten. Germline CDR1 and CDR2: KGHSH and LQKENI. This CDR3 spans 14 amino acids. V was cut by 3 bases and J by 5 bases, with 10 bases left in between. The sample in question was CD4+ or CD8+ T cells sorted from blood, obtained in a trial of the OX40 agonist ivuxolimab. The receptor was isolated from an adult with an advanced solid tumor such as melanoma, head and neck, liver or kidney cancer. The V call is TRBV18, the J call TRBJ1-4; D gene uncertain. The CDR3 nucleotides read TGTGCCAGCTCACCGGGTTACGAGAATGAAAAACTGTTTTTT. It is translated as CASSPGYENEKLFF.